The 17 T cell receptor beta chains below come from one sample, sequenced in a study of cytomegalovirus exposure and HLA in healthy donors. Vbeta (60) and Jbeta (13) primers were used in the PCR. Clones were read by immunoSEQ multiplex PCR, and TCRdb kept only the in-frame ones, dropping some. This table holds 100,000 to 150,000 clones. The sequencing input was PBMCs. The receptors were sampled from a man younger than 40 in good health and CMV-seronegative.

This chain connects TRBV9 to TRBJ2-1; TRBD2 matches at 12 bases. With 5 bases clipped from V and 7 bases from J, the junction kept 7 bases outside the gene matches. Germline V gene sequence: CDR1 SGDLS, CDR2 YYNGEE. This CDR3 region has 15 residues. CDR3 sequence (DNA): TGTGCCAGCAGTCCTAGCGGGAGGGCCATAAATGAGCAGTTCTTC. Translating gives CASSPSGRAINEQFF.

The chain joins TRBV5-6 to TRBJ2-7; TRBD2 is a possible D gene (5 bases). The germline V gene encodes CDR1 SGHDT and CDR2 YYEEEE. Between the trimmed V and J ends, which lost 3 bases and 3 bases, there was a span of 13 bases. This CDR3 has 14 amino acids. The CDR3 region is CASSSDLAFYEQYF. In DNA form, the CDR3 reads TGTGCCAGCAGCTCGGACCTAGCCTTCTACGAGCAGTACTTC.

As to this clone: Additional DNA sequences in this sample encode the identical CDR3. The chain employs TRBV29-1 and TRBJ1-4; weak D call: TRBD1 (6 bases). CDR1 and CDR2 (germline): SQVTM, ANQGSEA. Deletions cut 5 bases from V and 0 bases from J, with 10 bases between. This CDR3 contains 14 residues. In DNA form, the CDR3 reads TGCAGCGTTCTACAGGGTGCAACTAATGAAAAACTGTTTTTT. This translates into CSVLQGATNEKLFF.

This rearrangement joins TRBV19 to TRBJ1-1; 7 bases line up with TRBD1. J lost 2 bases, V lost 6 bases, and 3 bases had no gene match. This CDR3 comprises 13 residues. Germline lookup yields CDR1 LNHDA and CDR2 SQIVND (reference sequence). The CDR3 loop is CASRGDRNTEAFF. As DNA, the CDR3 is TGTGCCAGTAGGGGGGACAGAAACACTGAAGCTTTCTTT.

The chain combines TRBV7-2 with TRBJ2-7; D may be TRBD1 (5 bases). Germline lookup yields CDR1 SGHTA and CDR2 FQGNSA. This CDR3 contains 14 residues. V was shortened by 7 bases and J by 4 bases, with 17 bases between the two germline ends. CDR3 nucleotide sequence: TGTGCCAGCAAAGTAGGGCAGGGTCGATACGAGCAGTACTTC. It translates to CASKVGQGRYEQYF.

The chain carries TRBV15 and TRBJ2-3; maybe TRBD2 (7 bases). The V and J ends lost 0 bases and 2 bases respectively, with 18 bases between them. CDR1 LNHNV and CDR2 YYDKDF come from the germline V gene (reference sequence). The length of the CDR3 is 18 residues. The CDR3 loop is CATSRDAGASGATDTQYF. The CDR3 DNA reads TGTGCCACCAGCAGAGATGCGGGGGCCAGCGGGGCCACAGATACGCAGTATTTT.

V is TRBV4-1 and J is TRBJ1-1; D uncertain. This CDR3 spans 16 amino acids. Germline assignment: CDR1 MGHRA and CDR2 YSYEKL. V shed 3 bases and J shed 4 bases, with 18 bases lying between them. The CDR3 DNA follows: TGCGCCAGCAGCCATGGGCGAGGGTTATTAGGCACTGAAGCTTTCTTT. The encoded protein is CASSHGRGLLGTEAFF.

The chain recombines TRBV7-9 with TRBJ1-4; 8 bases map to TRBD1. CDR1 SEHNR and CDR2 FQNEAQ come from the germline V gene (reference sequence). The CDR3 has 15 residues. With 5 bases clipped from V and 5 bases from J, the junction kept 7 bases outside the gene matches. Here the CDR3 reads CASSVGQGANEKLFF. CDR3 DNA sequence: TGTGCCAGCAGCGTAGGACAGGGAGCCAATGAAAAACTGTTTTTT.

V is TRBV4-2 and J is TRBJ2-7, with 7 positions matching TRBD2. Germline values: CDR1 LGHNA, CDR2 YNFKEQ. V lost 0 bases, J lost 2 bases, and 10 bases stayed unmatched. There are 17 residues in the CDR3. The CDR3 region has the DNA TGTGCCAGCAGCCAAGATCGGGAGCGGGATTCCACCTACGAGCAGTACTTC. It is translated as CASSQDRERDSTYEQYF.

The V and J genes are TRBV7-9 and TRBJ1-3; the match to TRBD1 covers 9 bases. Germline assignment: CDR1 SEHNR and CDR2 FQNEAQ (reference sequence). J was trimmed by 4 bases and V by 7 bases; bases with no gene match: 14. CDR3 length equals 17 residues. This chain's CDR3 is CASTHPGQGLFGNTIYF. Here the CDR3 DNA reads TGTGCCAGCACTCACCCCGGACAGGGGTTGTTCGGAAACACCATATATTTT.

The rearrangement links TRBV7-9 to TRBJ2-7; unclear D gene. Trimming pared 10 bases from V and 0 bases from J, leaving 13 bases between. Per the germline V gene, CDR1 is SEHNR and CDR2 is FQNEAQ (reference sequence). This CDR3 is 13 amino acids long. The CDR3 loop is CATKRDLSYEQYF. The CDR3 region has the DNA TGTGCCACCAAGCGAGACCTCTCCTACGAGCAGTACTTC.

The CDR3 spells CASSLRPGSEQYF. CDR3 nucleotide sequence: TGTGCCAGCAGCCTTCGTCCCGGGAGCGAGCAGTACTTC. The chain links TRBV11-3 to TRBJ2-7; possibly TRBD2 for D (6 bases). The CDR3 runs 13 residues. Germline assignment: CDR1 SGHNT and CDR2 YENEEA. Trimming shortened V by 5 bases and J by 6 bases, and 14 bases separated the two germline ends.

Here the CDR3 DNA reads TGTGCCAGCAGCCGACTTAAGACAGGGGGGGTGGATACGCAGTATTTT. Amino acids: CASSRLKTGGVDTQYF. J is TRBJ2-3 and V is TRBV7-9; 9 bases line up with TRBD1. This CDR3 region has 16 residues. Germline assignment: CDR1 SEHNR and CDR2 FQNEAQ (reference sequence). V gave up 5 bases and J gave up 6 bases; unmatched junction bases: 12.

V is TRBV18 and J is TRBJ2-1; 7 nucleotides align to TRBD2. V lost 0 bases and J lost 12; bases outside the gene matches: 2. Germline V CDR1 and CDR2: KGHSH, LQKENI. The CDR3 runs to 12 residues. The CDR3 nucleotides are TGTGCCAGCTCACCACCGGGAGGGAGGCAGTTCTTC. Protein: CASSPPGGRQFF.

This chain links TRBV10-3 with TRBJ2-5; 10 bases line up with TRBD1. Germline V gene data show CDR1 as ENHRY and CDR2 as SYGVKD. The CDR3 runs to 15 residues. V gave up 4 bases and J gave up 4 bases; unmatched junction bases: 6. The CDR3 protein is CAISGTGGISETQYF. CDR3 coding DNA: TGTGCCATCAGTGGGACAGGGGGTATTTCAGAGACCCAGTACTTC.

CDR3 region: CAIQGSGTYEQYF. The CDR3 DNA reads as TGTGCCATACAGGGTTCGGGGACCTACGAGCAGTACTTC. J is TRBJ2-7 and V is TRBV10-3; possible D gene TRBD1, 6 bases. This CDR3 is built from 13 residues. V lost 9 bases, J lost 2 bases, and 14 bases lay in between. The V gene's germline CDR1 is ENHRY and CDR2 SYGVKD.

The rearrangement links TRBV2 to TRBJ2-2; no clear D. Germline V CDR1 and CDR2: SNHLY, FYNNEI. The V end lost 4 bases, the J end lost 13 bases, and 16 bases lay between the germline ends. There are 13 residues in the CDR3. For the CDR3, the DNA is TGTGCCAGCAGTGCAAGCCCTCCCGTCGGGCTGTTTTTT. This gives the protein CASSASPPVGLFF.